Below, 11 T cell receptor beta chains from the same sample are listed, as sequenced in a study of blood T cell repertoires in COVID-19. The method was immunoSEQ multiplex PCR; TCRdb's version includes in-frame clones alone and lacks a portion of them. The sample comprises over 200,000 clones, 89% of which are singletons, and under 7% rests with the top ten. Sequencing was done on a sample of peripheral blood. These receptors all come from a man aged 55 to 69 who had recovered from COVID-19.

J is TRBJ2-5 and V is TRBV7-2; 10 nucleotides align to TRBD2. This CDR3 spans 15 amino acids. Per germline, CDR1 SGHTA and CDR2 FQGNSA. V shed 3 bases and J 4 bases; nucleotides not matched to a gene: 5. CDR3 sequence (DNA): TGTGCCAGCAGCTTGGCTAGCGGGAGTTCAGAGACCCAGTACTTC. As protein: CASSLASGSSETQYF.

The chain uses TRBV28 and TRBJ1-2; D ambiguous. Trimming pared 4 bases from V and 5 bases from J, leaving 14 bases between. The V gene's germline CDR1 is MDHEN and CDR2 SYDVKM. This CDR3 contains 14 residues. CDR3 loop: CASSSVPRRYGYTF. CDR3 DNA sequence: TGTGCCAGCAGTTCGGTCCCTCGGAGGTATGGCTACACCTTC.

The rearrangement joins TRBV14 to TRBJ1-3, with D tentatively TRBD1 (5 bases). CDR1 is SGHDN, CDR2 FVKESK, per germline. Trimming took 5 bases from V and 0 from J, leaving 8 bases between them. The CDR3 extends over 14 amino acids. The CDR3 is CASSATVSGNTIYF. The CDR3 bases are TGTGCCAGCAGCGCGACAGTCTCTGGAAACACCATATATTTT.

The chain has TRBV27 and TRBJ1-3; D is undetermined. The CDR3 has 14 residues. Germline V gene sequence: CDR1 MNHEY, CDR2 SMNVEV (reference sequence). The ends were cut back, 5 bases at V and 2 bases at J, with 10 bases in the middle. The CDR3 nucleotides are TGTGCCAGCAGTCGGGGAGGCACTGGAAACACCATATATTTT. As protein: CASSRGGTGNTIYF.

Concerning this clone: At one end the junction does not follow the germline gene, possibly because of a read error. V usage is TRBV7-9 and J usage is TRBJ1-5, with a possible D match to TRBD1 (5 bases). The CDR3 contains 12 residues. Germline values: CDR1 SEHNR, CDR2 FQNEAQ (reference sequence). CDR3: CASSLDGRGRDF. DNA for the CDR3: TGTGCCAGCAGCTTAGATGGGAGGGGCCGGGACTTT.

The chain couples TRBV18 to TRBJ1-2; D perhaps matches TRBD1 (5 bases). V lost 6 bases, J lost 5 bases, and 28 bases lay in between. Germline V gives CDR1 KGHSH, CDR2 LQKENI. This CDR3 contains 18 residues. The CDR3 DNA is TGTGCCAGCTCGCACCTAACTAAGACAGCGGGATCGGGTTATGGCTACACCTTC. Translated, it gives CASSHLTKTAGSGYGYTF.

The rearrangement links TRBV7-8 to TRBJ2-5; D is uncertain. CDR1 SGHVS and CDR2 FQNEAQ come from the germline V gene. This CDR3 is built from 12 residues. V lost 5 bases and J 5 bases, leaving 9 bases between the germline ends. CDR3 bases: TGTGCCAGCAGCCGAGATTCGGAGACCCAGTACTTC. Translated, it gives CASSRDSETQYF.

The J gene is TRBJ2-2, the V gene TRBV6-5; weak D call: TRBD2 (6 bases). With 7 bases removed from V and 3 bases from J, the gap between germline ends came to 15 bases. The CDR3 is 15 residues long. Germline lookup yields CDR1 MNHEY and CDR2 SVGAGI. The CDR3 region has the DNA TGTGCCAGCAATCGGAGGGGCCATGACACCGGGGAGCTGTTTTTT. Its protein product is CASNRRGHDTGELFF.

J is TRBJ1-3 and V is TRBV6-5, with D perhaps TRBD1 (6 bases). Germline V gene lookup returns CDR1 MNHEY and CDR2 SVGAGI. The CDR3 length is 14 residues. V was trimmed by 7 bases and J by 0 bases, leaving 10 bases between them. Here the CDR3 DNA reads TGTGCCAGCATCGACAGGACCTCTGGAAACACCATATATTTT. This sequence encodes CASIDRTSGNTIYF.

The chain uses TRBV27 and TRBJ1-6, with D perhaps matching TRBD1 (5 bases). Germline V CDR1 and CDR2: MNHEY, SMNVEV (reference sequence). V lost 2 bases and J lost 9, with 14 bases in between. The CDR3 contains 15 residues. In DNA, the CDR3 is TGTGCCAGCAGTTTAAGGGGCGCCCCCCTTTCACCCCTCCACTTT. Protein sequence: CASSLRGAPLSPLHF.

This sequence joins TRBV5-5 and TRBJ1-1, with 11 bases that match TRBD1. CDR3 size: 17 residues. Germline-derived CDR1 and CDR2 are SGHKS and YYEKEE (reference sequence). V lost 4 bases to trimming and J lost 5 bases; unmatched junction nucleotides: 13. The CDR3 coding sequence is TGTGCCAGCAGCCTGTATCCCGGGACAGGGGGAACGACTGAAGCTTTCTTT. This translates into CASSLYPGTGGTTEAFF.